The sequence of this T cell receptor beta chain was determined in a study of cytomegalovirus exposure and HLA in healthy donors. This clone was observed a handful of times. Its antigen is unknown. Profiled with immunoSEQ multiplex PCR; TCRdb holds only in-frame clones, not every one. This table holds hundreds of thousands of clones, more than 80% found once. General study points: Rare sequences made up most TCRs, while some public TCRs were found in many donors.

This TCR was sampled from a young woman in good health and CMV-seronegative. Sequencing was performed on PBMCs.

The CDR3 here is CASSWGQGNYEQYF. CDR3 coding DNA: TGTGCCAGCAGCTGGGGACAGGGTAACTACGAGCAGTACTTC. The chain recombines TRBV5-6 with TRBJ2-7, with 9 nucleotides matching TRBD1. This CDR3 contains 14 residues. Germline-derived CDR1 and CDR2 are SGHDT and YYEEEE. Trimming removed 3 bases from V and 3 bases from J; junction bases left unmatched: 4. Full variable domain (outside the CDR3, taken from reference TRBV5-6 and TRBJ2-7): DAGVTQSPTHLIKTRGQQVTLRCSPKSGHDTVSWYQQALGQGPQFIFQYYEEEERQRGNFPDRFSGHQFPNYSSELNVNALLLGDSALYLCASSWGQGNYEQYFGPGTRLTVT.